The 17 T cell receptor beta chains below were found in one sample sequenced in a study of blood T cell repertoires in COVID-19. TCRdb keeps only in-frame clones here, not all; method: immunoSEQ multiplex PCR. This sample has tens of thousands of clones, with 76% found just once. Sequenced sample: peripheral blood. These receptors were taken from a man aged 55-75 years with COVID-19, enrolled during active disease.

This clone came up a few times. V gene TRBV7-6 combines with J gene TRBJ2-1, with 7 bases fitting TRBD1. CDR1 is SGHVS, CDR2 FNYEAQ, per germline. The CDR3 spans 11 residues. V lost 5 bases and J lost 16; bases outside the gene matches: 8. The CDR3 DNA is TGTGCCAGCAGCGCTGACAGGGTTCACTTCTTC. This sequence encodes CASSADRVHFF.

The chain has TRBV2 and TRBJ1-6; 7 nucleotides align to TRBD1. The CDR3 contains 17 residues. V shed 3 bases and J 7 bases; nucleotides not matched to a gene: 12. The germline gives CDR1 SNHLY, CDR2 FYNNEI. The CDR3 DNA follows: TGTGCCAGCAGTGATCGCGGAGGGGGCCGTCCGAATTCACCCCTCCACTTT. This translates into CASSDRGGGRPNSPLHF.

The chain couples TRBV2 to TRBJ2-5; 8 nucleotides match TRBD1. Germline trimming cut 7 bases from V and 4 bases from J; bases unmatched to any gene: 14. Germline lookup yields CDR1 SNHLY and CDR2 FYNNEI. This CDR3 comprises 16 residues. Here the CDR3 reads CASISGPGQVGETQYF. In DNA, the CDR3 is TGTGCCAGCATTTCAGGACCGGGACAGGTAGGAGAGACCCAGTACTTC.

CDR3 residues: CASRRTDYGYTF. CDR3 DNA sequence: TGTGCCAGCAGACGGACAGACTATGGCTACACCTTC. The chain employs TRBV2 and TRBJ1-2, with D tentatively TRBD1 (6 bases). The CDR3 has 12 residues. Trimming removed 6 bases from V and 3 bases from J, with 8 bases in between. Germline V CDR1 and CDR2: SNHLY, FYNNEI. The full variable domain, completed using reference TRBV2 and TRBJ1-2, is EPEVTQTPSHQVTQMGQEVILRCVPISNHLYFYWYRQILGQKVEFLVSFYNNEISEKSEIFDDQFSVERPDGSNFTLKIRSTKLEDSAMYFCASRRTDYGYTFGSGTRLTVV.

The chain couples TRBV10-2 to TRBJ2-2, with 8 nucleotides matching TRBD2. V was clipped by 7 bases and J by 6 bases; unmatched bases: 4. Germline assignment: CDR1 WSHSY and CDR2 SAAADI. The CDR3 length is 13 residues. The CDR3 protein is CASNVREAGELFF. CDR3 DNA: TGCGCCAGCAATGTGCGGGAGGCCGGGGAGCTGTTTTTT.

The chain has TRBV5-6 and TRBJ1-2; D remains ambiguous. Germline V CDR1 and CDR2: SGHDT, YYEEEE. Between the trimmed V and J ends, which lost 3 bases and 3 bases, there was a span of 6 bases. This CDR3 contains 12 residues. This CDR3 reads CASSSTDYGYTF. As DNA, the CDR3 is TGTGCCAGCAGCTCTACGGACTATGGCTACACCTTC.

The V gene is TRBV5-6, the J gene TRBJ2-3; the match to TRBD2 covers 10 bases. Germline trimming cut 0 bases from V and 5 bases from J; bases unmatched to any gene: 12. This CDR3 has 18 amino acids. Germline V gives CDR1 SGHDT, CDR2 YYEEEE. The chain's CDR3 is CASSLVSASGSIGDTQYF. The CDR3 coding sequence is TGTGCCAGCAGCTTGGTGTCCGCTAGCGGGAGCATAGGAGATACGCAGTATTTT.

This clone was seen a few times. This same CDR3 is encoded by further DNA sequences in the sample. The CDR3 DNA follows: TGCGCCAGCAGCCCTGGAGAAGGGGGTTATGGCTACACCTTC. The encoded protein is CASSPGEGGYGYTF. The chain links TRBV5-1 to TRBJ1-2; maybe TRBD1 (6 bases). Deletions cut 4 bases from V and 5 bases from J, with 15 bases between. There are 14 residues in the CDR3. Germline V gene sequence: CDR1 SGHRS, CDR2 YFSETQ.

The genes are TRBV2 and TRBJ2-3, with 9 nucleotides matching TRBD2. The length of the CDR3 is 16 residues. Germline trimming cut 3 bases from V and 2 bases from J; bases unmatched to any gene: 6. Per germline, CDR1 SNHLY and CDR2 FYNNEI. The CDR3 nucleotides read TGTGCCAGCAGTGACGCGCTAGCGGGGTTCACAGATACGCAGTATTTT. Translating gives CASSDALAGFTDTQYF.

This clone occurred once. This chain links TRBV7-6 with TRBJ1-4, with 10 positions matching TRBD1. The CDR3 has 17 amino acids. With 5 bases clipped from V and 8 bases from J, the junction kept 14 bases outside the gene matches. Germline V gives CDR1 SGHVS, CDR2 FNYEAQ. The CDR3 protein is CASSPSYQTGGDEKLFF. The CDR3 region has the DNA TGTGCCAGCAGCCCATCCTATCAGACAGGGGGCGACGAAAAACTGTTTTTT.

This clone came up a few times. The V and J genes are TRBV7-2 and TRBJ2-6; possible D gene TRBD1, 5 bases. V was clipped by 1 base and J by 4 bases, with 8 bases between them. Germline V gives CDR1 SGHTA, CDR2 FQGNSA. The CDR3 consists of 15 residues. CDR3 amino acids: CASSLGGPGANVLTF. CDR3 nucleotide sequence: TGTGCCAGCAGCTTAGGGGGCCCAGGGGCCAACGTCCTGACTTTC.

This clone was seen more than once but under ten times. The gene calls are TRBV5-6 and TRBJ2-7; TRBD1 is a possible D gene (5 bases). The V end lost 2 bases, the J end lost 1 base, and 13 bases lay between the germline ends. The CDR3 has 15 residues. Per the germline V gene, CDR1 is SGHDT and CDR2 is YYEEEE. The CDR3 sequence is CASSFKGARSYEQYF. CDR3 in DNA: TGTGCCAGCAGCTTTAAAGGGGCTCGTTCCTACGAGCAGTACTTC.

The chain is built from TRBV3-1 (or the pseudogene TRBV3-2) and TRBJ1-3, with D hard to call. The length of the CDR3 is 14 residues. Between the trimmed V and J ends, which lost 5 bases and 1 base, there was a span of 9 bases. The V gene's germline CDR1 is LGHDT and CDR2 YNNKEL (reference sequence). The CDR3 DNA is TGTGCCAGCAGCTACGGAGGTTCTGGAAACACCATATATTTT. It yields the protein CASSYGGSGNTIYF.

The V and J genes are TRBV11-3 and TRBJ2-2; TRBD1 aligns across 7 bases. V lost 5 bases and J lost 4; bases outside the gene matches: 16. Germline V gene lookup returns CDR1 SGHNT and CDR2 YENEEA. The CDR3 sequence is 18 residues long. Written as DNA, the CDR3 is TGTGCCAGCAGCAATCTGAGGGGGCGGAATGCGGGCACCGGGGAGCTGTTTTTT. This translates into CASSNLRGRNAGTGELFF.

The table lists this clone with many counts. This chain connects TRBV2 to TRBJ1-1; a weak D match, TRBD1 (5 bases). The V gene lost 5 bases and the J gene lost 1 base, with 8 bases spanning the gap. The CDR3 extends over 13 amino acids. Germline values: CDR1 SNHLY, CDR2 FYNNEI. CDR3 bases: TGTGCCAGCAGTAGGGACTCGAACACTGAAGCTTTCTTT. It yields the protein CASSRDSNTEAFF.

This clone occurred once. The rearrangement joins TRBV5-6 to TRBJ2-7, with 7 bases that match TRBD1. The germline CDR1 and CDR2 sequences are SGHDT and YYEEEE. The CDR3 has 14 residues. J gave up 4 bases and V 3 bases, and 7 bases lay outside the gene matches. The CDR3 DNA is TGTGCCAGCAGCTGGCGGACAGGCCCATACGAGCAGTACTTC. This gives the protein CASSWRTGPYEQYF.

The rearrangement uses TRBV7-2 and TRBJ2-1, with a possible D match to TRBD2 (6 bases). Trimming cost V 1 base and J 9 bases, with 16 bases left between them. The CDR3 has 15 amino acids. The germline V gene encodes CDR1 SGHTA and CDR2 FQGNSA. CDR3 region: CASSLGPGPEGEQFF. CDR3 coding DNA: TGTGCCAGCAGCTTAGGGCCGGGTCCGGAGGGTGAGCAGTTCTTC.